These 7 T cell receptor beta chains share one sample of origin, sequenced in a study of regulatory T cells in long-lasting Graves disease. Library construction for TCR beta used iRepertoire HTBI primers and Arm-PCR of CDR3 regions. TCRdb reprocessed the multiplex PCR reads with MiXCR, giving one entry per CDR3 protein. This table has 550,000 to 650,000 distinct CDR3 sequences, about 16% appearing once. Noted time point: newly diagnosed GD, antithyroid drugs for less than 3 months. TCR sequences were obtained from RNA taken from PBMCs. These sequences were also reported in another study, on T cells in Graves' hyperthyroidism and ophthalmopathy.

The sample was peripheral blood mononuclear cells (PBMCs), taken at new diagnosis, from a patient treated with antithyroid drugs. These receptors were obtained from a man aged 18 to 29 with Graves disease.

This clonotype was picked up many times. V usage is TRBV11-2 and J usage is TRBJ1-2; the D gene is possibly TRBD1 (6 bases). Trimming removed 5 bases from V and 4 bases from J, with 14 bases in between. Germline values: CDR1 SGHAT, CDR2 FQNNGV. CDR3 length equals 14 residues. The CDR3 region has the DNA TGTGCCAGCAGCCCCCCAACAGGGACCTATGGCTACACCTTC. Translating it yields CASSPPTGTYGYTF.

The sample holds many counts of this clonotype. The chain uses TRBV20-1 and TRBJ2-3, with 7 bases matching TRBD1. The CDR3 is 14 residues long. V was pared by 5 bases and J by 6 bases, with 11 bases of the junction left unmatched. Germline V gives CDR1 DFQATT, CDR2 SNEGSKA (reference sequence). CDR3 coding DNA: TGCAGTGCTCCCCTACAGGGGTCAGGGGATACGCAGTATTTT. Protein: CSAPLQGSGDTQYF.

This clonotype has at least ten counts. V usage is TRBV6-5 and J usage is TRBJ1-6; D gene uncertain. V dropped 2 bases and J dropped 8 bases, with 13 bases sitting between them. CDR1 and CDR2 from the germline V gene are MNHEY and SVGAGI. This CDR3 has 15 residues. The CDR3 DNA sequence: TGTGCCAGCAGTTACGAGGCGGCGGAGTATTCACCCCTCCACTTT. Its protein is CASSYEAAEYSPLHF.

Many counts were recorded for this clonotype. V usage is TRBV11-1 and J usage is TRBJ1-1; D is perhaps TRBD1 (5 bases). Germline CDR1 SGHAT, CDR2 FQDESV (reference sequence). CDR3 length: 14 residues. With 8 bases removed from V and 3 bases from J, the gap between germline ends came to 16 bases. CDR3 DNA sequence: TGTGCCAGCGGGACTGGGACTGTAGACACTGAAGCTTTCTTT. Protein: CASGTGTVDTEAFF.

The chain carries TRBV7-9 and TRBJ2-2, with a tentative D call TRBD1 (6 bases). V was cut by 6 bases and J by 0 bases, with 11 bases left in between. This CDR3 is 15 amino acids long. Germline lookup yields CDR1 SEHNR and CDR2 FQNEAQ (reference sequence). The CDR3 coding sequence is TGTGCCAGCAGTTGGACAGTCTCGAACACCGGGGAGCTGTTTTTT. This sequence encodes CASSWTVSNTGELFF.

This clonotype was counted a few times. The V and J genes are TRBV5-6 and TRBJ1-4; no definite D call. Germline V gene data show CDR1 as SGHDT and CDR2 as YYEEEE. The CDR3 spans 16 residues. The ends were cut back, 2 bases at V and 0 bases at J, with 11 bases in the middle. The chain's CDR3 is CASSFGVGATNEKLFF. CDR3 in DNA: TGTGCCAGCAGCTTTGGCGTCGGTGCAACTAATGAAAAACTGTTTTTT.

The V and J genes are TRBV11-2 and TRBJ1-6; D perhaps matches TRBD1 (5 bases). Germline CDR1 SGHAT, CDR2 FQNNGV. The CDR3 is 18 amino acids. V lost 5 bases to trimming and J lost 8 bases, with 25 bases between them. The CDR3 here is CASSRGLNPGRLDSPLHF. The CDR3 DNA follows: TGTGCCAGCAGCCGAGGGTTAAATCCGGGACGTCTTGATTCACCCCTCCACTTT.